The 4 T cell receptor beta chains below were found in one sample sequenced in a study of OX40 agonist ivuxolimab in advanced cancers. Produced via immunoSEQ multiplex PCR; TCRdb's table is partial and in-frame only. The sample has some 100,000 clones, approximately 90% seen once. Specimen: CD4+ or CD8+ T cells sorted from blood, collected in a trial of the OX40 agonist ivuxolimab. The receptors stem from an adult with an advanced solid tumor such as melanoma, head and neck, liver or kidney cancer.

The rearrangement joins TRBV7-2 to TRBJ1-6; D may be TRBD1 (5 bases). From germline, CDR1 is SGHTA and CDR2 FQGNSA. This CDR3 has 13 amino acids. Trimming removed 3 bases from V and 8 bases from J, with 8 bases in between. DNA of the CDR3: TGTGCCAGCAGCTTGAAAGGGGATTCACCCCTCCACTTT. This encodes CASSLKGDSPLHF.

The J gene is TRBJ1-1, the V gene TRBV11-2; tentatively, D is TRBD1 (5 bases). V lost 5 bases and J 6 bases, leaving 13 bases between the germline ends. Germline loops: CDR1 SGHAT, CDR2 FQNNGV. CDR3 length equals 13 residues. The CDR3 DNA follows: TGTGCCAGCAGCGGGCGGGACGGCTCTGAAGCTTTCTTT. It translates to CASSGRDGSEAFF.

The chain carries TRBV7-2 and TRBJ1-2, with D unresolved. Looked up from germline, CDR1 is SGHTA and CDR2 is FQGNSA. Trimming shortened V by 5 bases and J by 4 bases, and 14 bases separated the two germline ends. The CDR3 runs to 14 residues. The CDR3 DNA reads TGTGCCAGCAGCAACCGAGATTTGAGCTATGGCTACACCTTC. Its protein is CASSNRDLSYGYTF.

The V gene is TRBV4-1, the J gene TRBJ2-1, with 15 bases that match TRBD2. CDR3 length equals 18 residues. The germline CDR1 and CDR2 sequences are MGHRA and YSYEKL. J was trimmed by 8 bases and V by 4 bases; bases with no gene match: 12. The DNA of the CDR3 is TGCGCCAGCAGCCCTACATCCGGGACTAGCGGGAGGATAGATGAGCAGTTCTTC. This sequence encodes CASSPTSGTSGRIDEQFF.